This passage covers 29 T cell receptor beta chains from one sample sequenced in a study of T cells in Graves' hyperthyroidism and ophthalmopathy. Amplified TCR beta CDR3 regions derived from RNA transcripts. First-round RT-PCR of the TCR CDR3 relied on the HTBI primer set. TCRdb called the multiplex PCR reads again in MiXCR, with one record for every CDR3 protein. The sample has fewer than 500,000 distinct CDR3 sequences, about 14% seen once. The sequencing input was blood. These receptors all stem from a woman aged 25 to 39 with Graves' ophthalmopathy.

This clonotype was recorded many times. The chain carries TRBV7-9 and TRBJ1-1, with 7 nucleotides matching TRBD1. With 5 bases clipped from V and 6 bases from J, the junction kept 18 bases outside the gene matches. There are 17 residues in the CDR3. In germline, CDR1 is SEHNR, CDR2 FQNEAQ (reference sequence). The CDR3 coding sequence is TGTGCCAGCAGCCGTAGAGCAGACCTACAGGGGATCGCTGAAGCTTTCTTT. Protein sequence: CASSRRADLQGIAEAFF. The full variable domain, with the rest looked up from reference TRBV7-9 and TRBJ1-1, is DTGVSQNPRHKITKRGQNVTFRCDPISEHNRLYWYRQTLGQGPEFLTYFQNEAQLEKSRLLSDRFSAERPKGSFSTLEIQRTEQGDSAMYLCASSRRADLQGIAEAFFGQGTRLTVV.

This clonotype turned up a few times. The CDR3 bases are TGTGCCAGCAGCCAAGATGGGGGGATGACCACCGGGGAGCTGTTTTTT. Amino acid sequence: CASSQDGGMTTGELFF. The rearrangement joins TRBV4-2 to TRBJ2-2, with D perhaps matching TRBD2 (6 bases). CDR3 size: 16 residues. Per the germline V gene, CDR1 is LGHNA and CDR2 is YNFKEQ. The V end was cut by 0 bases, the J end by 4 bases, with 12 bases between.

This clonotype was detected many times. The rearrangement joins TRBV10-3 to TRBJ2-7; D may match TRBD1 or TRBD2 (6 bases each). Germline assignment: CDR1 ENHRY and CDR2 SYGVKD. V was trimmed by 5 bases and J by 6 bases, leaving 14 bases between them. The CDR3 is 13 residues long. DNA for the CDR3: TGTGCCATCAGTATCGGGGGCCCAAGCGAGCAGTACTTC. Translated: CAISIGGPSEQYF.

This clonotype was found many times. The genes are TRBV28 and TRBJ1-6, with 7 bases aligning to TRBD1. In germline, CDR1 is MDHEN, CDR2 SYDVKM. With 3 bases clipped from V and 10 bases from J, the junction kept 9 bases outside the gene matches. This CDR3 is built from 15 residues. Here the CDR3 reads CASSFRGQVGSPLHF. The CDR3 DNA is TGTGCCAGCAGTTTTCGAGGACAGGTTGGATCACCCCTCCACTTT.

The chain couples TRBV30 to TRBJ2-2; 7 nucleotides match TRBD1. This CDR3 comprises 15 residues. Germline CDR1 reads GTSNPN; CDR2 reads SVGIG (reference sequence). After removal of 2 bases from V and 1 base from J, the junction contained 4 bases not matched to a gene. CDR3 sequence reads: CAWSPGTENTGELFF. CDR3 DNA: TGTGCCTGGAGTCCCGGGACAGAGAACACCGGGGAGCTGTTTTTT.

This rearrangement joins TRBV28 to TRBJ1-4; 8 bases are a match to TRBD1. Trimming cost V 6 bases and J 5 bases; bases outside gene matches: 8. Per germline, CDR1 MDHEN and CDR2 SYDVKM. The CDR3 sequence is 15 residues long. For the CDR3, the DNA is TGTGCCAGCAGGTCCGGGACAGGCGGAAATGAAAAACTGTTTTTT. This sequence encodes CASRSGTGGNEKLFF.

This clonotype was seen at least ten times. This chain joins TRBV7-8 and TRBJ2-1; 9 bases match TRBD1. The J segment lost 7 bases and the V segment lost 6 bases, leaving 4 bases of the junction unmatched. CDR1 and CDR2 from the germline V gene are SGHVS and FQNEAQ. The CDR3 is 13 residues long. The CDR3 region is CASSRDRENEQFF. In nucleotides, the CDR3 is TGTGCCAGCAGTCGGGACAGGGAAAATGAGCAGTTCTTC.

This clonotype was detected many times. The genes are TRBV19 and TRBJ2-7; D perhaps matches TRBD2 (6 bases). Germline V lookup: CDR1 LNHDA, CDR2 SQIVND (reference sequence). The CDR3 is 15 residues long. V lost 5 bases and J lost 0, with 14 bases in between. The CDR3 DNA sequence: TGTGCCAGTAGTGGAAGGACTAACCCCTCCTACGAGCAGTACTTC. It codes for CASSGRTNPSYEQYF.

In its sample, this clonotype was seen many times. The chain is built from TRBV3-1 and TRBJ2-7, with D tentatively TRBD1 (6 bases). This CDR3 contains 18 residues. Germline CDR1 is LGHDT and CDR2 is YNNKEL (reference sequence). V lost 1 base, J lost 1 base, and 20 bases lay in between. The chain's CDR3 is CASSQGFGEGDKSYEQYF. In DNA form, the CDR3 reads TGTGCCAGCAGCCAAGGGTTCGGGGAAGGGGACAAGTCCTACGAGCAGTACTTC.

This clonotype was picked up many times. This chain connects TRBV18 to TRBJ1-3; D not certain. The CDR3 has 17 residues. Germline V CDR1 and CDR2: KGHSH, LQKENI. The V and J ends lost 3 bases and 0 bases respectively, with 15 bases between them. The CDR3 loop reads CASSPIRPIHSGNTIYF. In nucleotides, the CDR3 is TGTGCCAGCTCACCCATAAGACCGATCCACTCTGGAAACACCATATATTTT.

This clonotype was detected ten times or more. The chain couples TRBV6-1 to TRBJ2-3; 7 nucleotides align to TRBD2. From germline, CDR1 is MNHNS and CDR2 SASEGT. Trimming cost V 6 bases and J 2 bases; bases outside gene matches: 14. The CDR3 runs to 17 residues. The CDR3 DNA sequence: TGTGCCAGCAGCCCATACGGTGGGGGAGGGTACACAGATACGCAGTATTTT. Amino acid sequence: CASSPYGGGGYTDTQYF.

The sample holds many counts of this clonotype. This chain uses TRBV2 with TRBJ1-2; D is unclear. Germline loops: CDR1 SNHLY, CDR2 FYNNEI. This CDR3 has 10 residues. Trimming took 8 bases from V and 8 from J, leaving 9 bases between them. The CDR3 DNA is TGTGCCAGCCGAAGCAACGGCTACACCTTC. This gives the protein CASRSNGYTF.

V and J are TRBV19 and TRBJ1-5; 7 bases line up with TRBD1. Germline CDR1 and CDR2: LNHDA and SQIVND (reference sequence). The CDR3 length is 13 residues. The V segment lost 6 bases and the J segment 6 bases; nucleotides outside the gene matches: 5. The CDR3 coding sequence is TGTGCCAGTAGCGGGACAGAGGGTCAGCCCCAGCATTTT. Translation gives CASSGTEGQPQHF.

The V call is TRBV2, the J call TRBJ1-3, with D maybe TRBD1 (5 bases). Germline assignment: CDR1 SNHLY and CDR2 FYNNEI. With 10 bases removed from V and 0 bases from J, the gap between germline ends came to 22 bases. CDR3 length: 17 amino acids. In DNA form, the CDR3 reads TGTGCCATGAACCGATACGGACGGGGGGACTCTGGAAACACCATATATTTT. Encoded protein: CAMNRYGRGDSGNTIYF. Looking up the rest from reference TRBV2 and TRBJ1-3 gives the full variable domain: EPEVTQTPSHQVTQMGQEVILRCVPISNHLYFYWYRQILGQKVEFLVSFYNNEISEKSEIFDDQFSVERPDGSNFTLKIRSTKLEDSAMYFCAMNRYGRGDSGNTIYFGEGSWLTVV.

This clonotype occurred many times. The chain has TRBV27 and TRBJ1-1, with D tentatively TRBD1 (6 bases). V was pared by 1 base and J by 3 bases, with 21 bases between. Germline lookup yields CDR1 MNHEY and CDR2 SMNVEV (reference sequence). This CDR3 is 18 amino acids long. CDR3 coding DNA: TGTGCCAGCAGTTTATTGGGAGGGTGGGGGGCGCGAGACACTGAAGCTTTCTTT. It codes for CASSLLGGWGARDTEAFF.

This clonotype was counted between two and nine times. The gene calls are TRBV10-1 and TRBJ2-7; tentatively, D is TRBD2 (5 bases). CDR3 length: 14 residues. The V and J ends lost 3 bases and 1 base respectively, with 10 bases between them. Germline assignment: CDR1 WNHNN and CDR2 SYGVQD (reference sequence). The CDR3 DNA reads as TGCGCCAGCAGTGAAGGTGGACTTTCCTACGAGCAGTACTTC. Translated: CASSEGGLSYEQYF.

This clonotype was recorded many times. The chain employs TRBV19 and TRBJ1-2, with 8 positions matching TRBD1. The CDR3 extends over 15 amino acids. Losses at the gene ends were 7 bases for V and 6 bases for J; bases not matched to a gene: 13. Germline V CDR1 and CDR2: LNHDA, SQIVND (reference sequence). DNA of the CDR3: TGTGCCAGTAACGCTAAAGGACAGGGAGGGAATGGCTACACCTTC. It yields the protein CASNAKGQGGNGYTF.

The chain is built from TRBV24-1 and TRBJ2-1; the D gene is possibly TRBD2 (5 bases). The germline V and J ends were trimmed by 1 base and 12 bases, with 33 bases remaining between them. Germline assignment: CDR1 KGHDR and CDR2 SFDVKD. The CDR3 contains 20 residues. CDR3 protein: CATSDFRNTDGRGDRFGQFF. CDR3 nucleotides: TGTGCCACCAGTGATTTCCGTAACACGGACGGTCGGGGAGACCGTTTCGGGCAGTTCTTC.

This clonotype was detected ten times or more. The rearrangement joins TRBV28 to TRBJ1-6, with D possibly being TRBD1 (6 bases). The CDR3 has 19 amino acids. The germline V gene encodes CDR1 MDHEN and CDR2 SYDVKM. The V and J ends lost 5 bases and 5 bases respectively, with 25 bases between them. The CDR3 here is CASSLYRAGRGNDNSPLHF. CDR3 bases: TGTGCCAGCAGTCTCTACAGGGCTGGGCGTGGGAACGATAATTCACCCCTCCACTTT.

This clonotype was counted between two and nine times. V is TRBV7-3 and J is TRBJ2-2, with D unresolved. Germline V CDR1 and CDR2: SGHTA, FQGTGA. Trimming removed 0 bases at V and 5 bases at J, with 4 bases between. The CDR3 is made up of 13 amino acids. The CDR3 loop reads CASSLTRTGELFF. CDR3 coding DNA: TGTGCCAGCAGCTTAACTAGGACCGGGGAGCTGTTTTTT.

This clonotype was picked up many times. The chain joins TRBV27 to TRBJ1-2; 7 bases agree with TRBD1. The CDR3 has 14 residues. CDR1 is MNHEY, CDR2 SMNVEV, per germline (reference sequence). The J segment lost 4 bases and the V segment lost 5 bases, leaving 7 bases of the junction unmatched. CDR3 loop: CASSPPTGFYGYTF. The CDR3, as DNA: TGTGCCAGCAGTCCCCCGACAGGGTTCTATGGCTACACCTTC.

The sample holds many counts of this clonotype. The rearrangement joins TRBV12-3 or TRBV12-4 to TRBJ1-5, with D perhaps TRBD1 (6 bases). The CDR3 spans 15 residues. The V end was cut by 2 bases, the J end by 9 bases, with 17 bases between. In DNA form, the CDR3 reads TGTGCCAGCAGTTTATGGGAGGGGACACGTGGGCCCCAGCATTTT. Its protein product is CASSLWEGTRGPQHF.

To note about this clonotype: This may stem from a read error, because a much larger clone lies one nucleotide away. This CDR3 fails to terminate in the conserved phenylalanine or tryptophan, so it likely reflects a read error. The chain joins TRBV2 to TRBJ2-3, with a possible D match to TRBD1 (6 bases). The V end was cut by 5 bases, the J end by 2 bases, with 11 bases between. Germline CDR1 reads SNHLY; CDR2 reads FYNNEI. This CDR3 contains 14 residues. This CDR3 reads CASSQRTDTDTQYL. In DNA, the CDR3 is TGTGCCAGCAGTCAAAGGACAGACACAGATACGCAGTATCTT.

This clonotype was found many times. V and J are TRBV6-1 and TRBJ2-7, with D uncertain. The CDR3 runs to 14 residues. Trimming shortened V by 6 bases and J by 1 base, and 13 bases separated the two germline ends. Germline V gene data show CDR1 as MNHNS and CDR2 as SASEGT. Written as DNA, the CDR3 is TGTGCCAGCAGGATCGATGGGCGGTCCTACGAGCAGTACTTC. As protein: CASRIDGRSYEQYF.

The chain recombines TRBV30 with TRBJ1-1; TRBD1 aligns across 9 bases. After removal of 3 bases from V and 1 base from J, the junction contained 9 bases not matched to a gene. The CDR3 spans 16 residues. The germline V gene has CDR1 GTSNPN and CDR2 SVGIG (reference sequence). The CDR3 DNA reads TGTGCCTGGAGCACACCCTTGGGACAGGGGAACACTGAAGCTTTCTTT. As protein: CAWSTPLGQGNTEAFF. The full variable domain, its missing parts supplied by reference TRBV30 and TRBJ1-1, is SQTIHQWPATLVQPVGSPLSLECTVEGTSNPNLYWYRQAAGRGLQLLFYSVGIGQISSEVPQNLSASRPQDRQFILSSKKLLLSDSGFYLCAWSTPLGQGNTEAFFGQGTRLTVV.

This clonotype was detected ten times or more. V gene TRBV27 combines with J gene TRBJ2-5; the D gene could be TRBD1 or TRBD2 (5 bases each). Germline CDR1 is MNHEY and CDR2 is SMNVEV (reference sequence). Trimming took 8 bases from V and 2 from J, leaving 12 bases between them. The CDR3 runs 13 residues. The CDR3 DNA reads TGTGCCAGCCAGGGACGGATACAAGAGACCCAGTACTTC. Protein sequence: CASQGRIQETQYF.

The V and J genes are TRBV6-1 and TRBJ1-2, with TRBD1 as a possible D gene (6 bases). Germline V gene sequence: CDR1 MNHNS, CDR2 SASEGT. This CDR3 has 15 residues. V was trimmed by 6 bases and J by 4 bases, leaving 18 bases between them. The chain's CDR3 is CASSEFGGRSYGYTF. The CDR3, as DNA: TGTGCCAGCAGCGAATTTGGGGGGCGCAGCTATGGCTACACCTTC.

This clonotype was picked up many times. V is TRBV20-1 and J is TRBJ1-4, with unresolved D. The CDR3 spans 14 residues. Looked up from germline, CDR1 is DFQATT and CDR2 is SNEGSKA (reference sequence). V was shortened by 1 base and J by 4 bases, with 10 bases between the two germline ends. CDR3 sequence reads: CSARAPNYNEKLFF. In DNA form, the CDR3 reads TGCAGTGCTAGAGCCCCAAATTATAATGAAAAACTGTTTTTT.

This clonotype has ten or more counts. The CDR3 DNA follows: TGTGCCAGCAGCCCGGGACACACCTACACAGATACGCAGTATTTT. It specifies CASSPGHTYTDTQYF. The V and J genes are TRBV13 and TRBJ2-3; D possibly corresponds to TRBD1 (6 bases). Trimming took 5 bases from V and 2 from J, leaving 14 bases between them. Germline values: CDR1 PRHDT, CDR2 FYEKMQ (reference sequence). The CDR3 is 15 amino acids.